This TCR beta chain was identified in a study of cytomegalovirus exposure and HLA in healthy donors. For the study at large: As an earlier analysis found, around 200 million T cells yielded approximately 100 million unique TCR beta sequences. Overall study results and limits: Fewer N-insertions than the roughly 670-donor mean were reportedly shown by an Asian-associated ancestry cluster in a later analysis.

Concerning this clone itself: Its antigen is currently unknown.

Primers for the PCR totalled 60 Vbeta and 13 Jbeta. Using immunoSEQ multiplex PCR, the repertoire was profiled, and TCRdb retains in-frame clones only, with some absent. The repertoire has about 150,000 clones, roughly 77% of them found once; the top ten carry about 4%. This receptor was identified in a male donor in good health and CMV-seronegative. The sequenced sample was PBMCs.

As DNA, the CDR3 is TGTGCCAGCAGTGTCCTAGCGGGATCCTACAATGAGCAGTTCTTC. It is translated as CASSVLAGSYNEQFF. V gene TRBV6-1 combines with J gene TRBJ2-1; 9 nucleotides agree with TRBD2. V trimming: 4 bases; J trimming: 1 base; junction bases outside the gene matches: 2. Germline loops: CDR1 MNHNS, CDR2 SASEGT. The CDR3 is 15 amino acids.